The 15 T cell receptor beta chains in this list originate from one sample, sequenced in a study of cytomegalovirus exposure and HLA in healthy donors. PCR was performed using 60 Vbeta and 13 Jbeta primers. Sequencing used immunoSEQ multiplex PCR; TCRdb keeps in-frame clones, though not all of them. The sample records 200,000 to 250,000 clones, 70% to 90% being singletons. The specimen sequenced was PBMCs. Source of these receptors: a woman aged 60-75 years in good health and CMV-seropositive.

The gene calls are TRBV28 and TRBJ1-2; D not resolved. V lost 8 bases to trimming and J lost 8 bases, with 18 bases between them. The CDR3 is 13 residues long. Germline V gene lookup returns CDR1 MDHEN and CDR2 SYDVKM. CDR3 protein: CASHKDTSRGYTF. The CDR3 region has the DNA TGTGCCAGCCATAAAGATACTTCTCGGGGCTACACCTTC.

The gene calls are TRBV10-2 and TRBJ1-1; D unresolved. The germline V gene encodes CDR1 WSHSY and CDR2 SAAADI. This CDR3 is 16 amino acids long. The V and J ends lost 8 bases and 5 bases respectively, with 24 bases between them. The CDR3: CASLEGHNRFGTEAFF. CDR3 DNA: TGCGCCAGCTTAGAGGGCCACAACCGCTTTGGGACTGAAGCTTTCTTT.

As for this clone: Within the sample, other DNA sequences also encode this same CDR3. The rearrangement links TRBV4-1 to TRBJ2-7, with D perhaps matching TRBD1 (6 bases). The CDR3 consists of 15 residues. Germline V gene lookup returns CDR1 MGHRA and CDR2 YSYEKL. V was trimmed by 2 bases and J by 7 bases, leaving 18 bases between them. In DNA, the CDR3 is TGCGCCAGCAGCCAATCCGTGGGACAACACTATGAGCAGTACTTC. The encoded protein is CASSQSVGQHYEQYF.

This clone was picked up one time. CDR3 region: CASRRLAGSSYNEQFF. The CDR3 region has the DNA TGTGCCAGCAGGCGACTAGCGGGGAGCTCCTACAATGAGCAGTTCTTC. The chain carries TRBV27 and TRBJ2-1; 11 bases align to TRBD2. This CDR3 spans 16 amino acids. V lost 6 bases to trimming and J lost 0 bases; unmatched junction nucleotides: 4. Germline CDR1 reads MNHEY; CDR2 reads SMNVEV (reference sequence).

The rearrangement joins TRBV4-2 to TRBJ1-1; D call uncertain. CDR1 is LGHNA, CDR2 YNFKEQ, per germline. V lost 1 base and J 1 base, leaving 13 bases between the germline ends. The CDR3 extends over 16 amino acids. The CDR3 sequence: CASSQASLTQNTEAFF. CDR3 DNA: TGTGCCAGCAGCCAAGCTTCCCTGACACAGAACACTGAAGCTTTCTTT.

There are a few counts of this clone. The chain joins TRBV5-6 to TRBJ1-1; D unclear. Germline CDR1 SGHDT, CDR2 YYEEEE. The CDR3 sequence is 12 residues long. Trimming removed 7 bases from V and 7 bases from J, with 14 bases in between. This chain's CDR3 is CASLGEGDEAFF. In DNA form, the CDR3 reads TGTGCCAGCCTCGGAGAAGGTGATGAAGCTTTCTTT.

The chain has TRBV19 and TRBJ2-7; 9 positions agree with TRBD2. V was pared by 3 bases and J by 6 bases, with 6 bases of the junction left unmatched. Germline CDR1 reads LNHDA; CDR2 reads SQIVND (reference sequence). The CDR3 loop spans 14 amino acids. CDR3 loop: CASSIVAGVFEQYF. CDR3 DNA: TGTGCCAGTAGTATTGTAGCGGGAGTTTTCGAGCAGTACTTC.

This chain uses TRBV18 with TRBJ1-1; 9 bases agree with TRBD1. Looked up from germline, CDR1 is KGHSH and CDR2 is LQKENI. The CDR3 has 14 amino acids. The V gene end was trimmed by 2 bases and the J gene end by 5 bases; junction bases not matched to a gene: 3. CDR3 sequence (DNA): TGTGCCAGCTCACCAGGGACAGGGAAAACTGAAGCTTTCTTT. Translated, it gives CASSPGTGKTEAFF.

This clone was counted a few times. The CDR3 loop reads CAIRPSGDGNTIYF. The DNA of the CDR3 is TGTGCCATCAGGCCCTCCGGGGATGGAAACACCATATATTTT. The rearrangement links TRBV10-3 to TRBJ1-3; D gene uncertain. V shed 6 bases and J shed 3 bases, with 12 bases lying between them. The CDR3 loop spans 14 amino acids. Per the germline V gene, CDR1 is ENHRY and CDR2 is SYGVKD.

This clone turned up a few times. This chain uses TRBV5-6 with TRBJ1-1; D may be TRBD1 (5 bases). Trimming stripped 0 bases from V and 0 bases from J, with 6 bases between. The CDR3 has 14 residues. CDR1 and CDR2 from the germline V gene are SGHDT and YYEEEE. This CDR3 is CASSLGQMNTEAFF. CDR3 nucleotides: TGTGCCAGCAGCTTGGGACAGATGAACACTGAAGCTTTCTTT.

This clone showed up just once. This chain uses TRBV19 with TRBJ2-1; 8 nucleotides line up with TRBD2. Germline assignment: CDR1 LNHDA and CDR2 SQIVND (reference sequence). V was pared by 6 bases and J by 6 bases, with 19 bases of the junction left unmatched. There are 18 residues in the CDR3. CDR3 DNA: TGTGCCAGTAGCCACTACCCTCAGGGGACTAGGGTTTCCAATGAGCAGTTCTTC. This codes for CASSHYPQGTRVSNEQFF.

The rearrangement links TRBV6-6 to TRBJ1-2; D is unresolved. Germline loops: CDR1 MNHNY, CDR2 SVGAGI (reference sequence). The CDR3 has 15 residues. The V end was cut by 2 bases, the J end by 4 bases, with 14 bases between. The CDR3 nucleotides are TGTGCCAGCAGTTACCTTAACACGCTCTTCTATGGCTACACCTTC. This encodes CASSYLNTLFYGYTF.

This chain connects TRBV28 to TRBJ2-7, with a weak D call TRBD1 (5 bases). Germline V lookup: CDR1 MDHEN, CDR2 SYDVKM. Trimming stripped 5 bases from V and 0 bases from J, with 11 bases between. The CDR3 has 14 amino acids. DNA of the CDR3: TGTGCCAGCAGTGACCAGGGTGGCTCCTACGAGCAGTACTTC. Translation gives CASSDQGGSYEQYF.

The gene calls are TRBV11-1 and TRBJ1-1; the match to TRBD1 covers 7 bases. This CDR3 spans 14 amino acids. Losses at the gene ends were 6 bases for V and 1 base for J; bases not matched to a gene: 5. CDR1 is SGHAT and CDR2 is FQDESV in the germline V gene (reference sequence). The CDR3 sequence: CASSRQGWNTEAFF. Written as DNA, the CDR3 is TGTGCCAGCAGTAGACAGGGTTGGAACACTGAAGCTTTCTTT. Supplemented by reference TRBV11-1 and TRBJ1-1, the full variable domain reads EAEVAQSPRYKITEKSQAVAFWCDPISGHATLYWYRQILGQGPELLVQFQDESVVDDSQLPKDRFSAERLKGVDSTLKIQPAELGDSAMYLCASSRQGWNTEAFFGQGTRLTVV.

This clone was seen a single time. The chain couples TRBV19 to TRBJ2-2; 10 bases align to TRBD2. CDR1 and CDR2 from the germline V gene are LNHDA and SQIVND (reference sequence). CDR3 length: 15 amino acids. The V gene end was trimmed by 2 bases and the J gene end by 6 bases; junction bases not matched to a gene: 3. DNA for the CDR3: TGTGCCAGTAGTATACTAGCGGGAGTAGCCGGGGAGCTGTTTTTT. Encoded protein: CASSILAGVAGELFF.